This T cell receptor (beta chain) emerged from a study of blood T cell repertoires in COVID-19. Turning to the study itself: Samples of COVID-19 (acute and convalescent) were obtained from the United States, Italy and Spain.

This clone is a singleton in its sample. CDR3 length: 16 residues. The germline V gene encodes CDR1 SGHVS and CDR2 FNYEAQ. V lost 8 bases and J lost 0, with 14 bases in between. Data came from immunoSEQ multiplex PCR; TCRdb stores just in-frame clones and leaves some out. The profile shows around 450,000 clones, about 89% of them singletons. The source material was peripheral blood. This sequence originates from a woman under 40 with acute or convalescent COVID-19. This chain uses TRBV7-6 with TRBJ1-6; D gene unclear. In DNA form, the CDR3 reads TGTGCCAGCGGTATGGCAGGCAACTCCTATAATTCACCCCTCCACTTT. Translation: CASGMAGNSYNSPLHF.